This is a list of T cell receptor beta chains from one sample in a study of cytomegalovirus exposure and HLA in healthy donors. The assay was immunoSEQ multiplex PCR, and TCRdb's table has in-frame clones only and misses some. The sample shows 150,000 to 200,000 clones, more than 60% of them seen only once. The sequenced sample was PBMCs. The receptors originated from a human donor in good health. The CDR3 runs from the conserved cysteine through the conserved F or W. Each record gives: V gene, J gene, CDR3 protein.

>TRBV6-5|TRBJ1-2
CASSLSDRINYGYTF
>TRBV6-5|TRBJ2-3
CASSYSIAGGADTQYF
>TRBV6-1|TRBJ1-2
CASSDAPAAGNNGYTF
>TRBV29-1|-
CSAEGGQGPSYEQYF
>TRBV5-4|TRBJ2-5
CASSLVGGETQYF
>TRBV7-2|TRBJ1-2
CASSLATGGFNYGYTF
>TRBV5-8|TRBJ2-5
CASSLGQGPPGETQYF
>TRBV5-1|TRBJ1-4
CASSLATFREKLFF
>TRBV18|TRBJ1-2
CASVERGQGYGYTF
>TRBV9|TRBJ1-2
CASSAVGWGGNYGYTF
>TRBV5-1|TRBJ2-2
CASTGSDGTGELFF
>TRBV7-2|TRBJ2-7
CASSLAGQGISVAYEQYF
>TRBV19|TRBJ2-7
CASSAGTVYEQYF
>TRBV2|TRBJ1-4
CASSEWGGDEKLFF
>TRBV2|TRBJ1-1
CASSKEGGNTEAFF
>TRBV20-1|TRBJ2-7
CSARRGYEQYF
>TRBV5-1|TRBJ2-1
CASSLVRGTDEQFF
>TRBV7-9|TRBJ1-5
CASSHPTASNQPQHF
>TRBV9|TRBJ2-7
CASSYSGGETYEQYF
>TRBV30|TRBJ2-7
CAWSAGTQSSYEQYF
>TRBV2|TRBJ2-7
CASRTDSYEQYF
>TRBV7-2|TRBJ1-1
CASSFLRGTNTEAFF
>TRBV15|TRBJ2-2
CATSRGGGRGTGELFF
>TRBV6-5|TRBJ1-2
CASSLPDSGYTF
>TRBV5-8|TRBJ2-7
CASSLADKSNFIRMVPEQYF
>TRBV19|TRBJ2-5
CASSIGGSETQYF
>TRBV5-8|TRBJ2-2
CASSLGQGPTGELFF
>TRBV15|TRBJ1-1
CATIRGRVNTEAFF
>TRBV19|TRBJ1-1
CASSPGQGFEAFF
>TRBV21-1|TRBJ2-1
CASRSSSGEQFF
>TRBV29-1|-
CSVVGQPTYEQYF
>TRBV30|TRBJ2-4
CAWSGLTPNIQYF
>TRBV19|TRBJ2-7
CASRRIGSYEQYF
>TRBV2|-
CASSGTRGGKYEQYF
>TRBV6-5|TRBJ2-2
CASTRGDYYTGELFF
>TRBV6-5|TRBJ1-2
CASSPQWVTNYGYTF
>TRBV7-2|TRBJ2-5
CASSLGGHNQETQYF
>TRBV11-2|TRBJ1-2
CASSLTGGSLNYGYTF
>TRBV10-3|TRBJ1-2
CAITRQPGGNYGYTF
>TRBV5-1|TRBJ1-2
CASSSGIGTNYGYTF
>TRBV9|TRBJ2-3
CASSVASGEITDTQYF
>TRBV7-9|TRBJ2-5
CASSPTEYQETQYF
>TRBV29-1|TRBJ1-2
CSAVGRGANYGYTF